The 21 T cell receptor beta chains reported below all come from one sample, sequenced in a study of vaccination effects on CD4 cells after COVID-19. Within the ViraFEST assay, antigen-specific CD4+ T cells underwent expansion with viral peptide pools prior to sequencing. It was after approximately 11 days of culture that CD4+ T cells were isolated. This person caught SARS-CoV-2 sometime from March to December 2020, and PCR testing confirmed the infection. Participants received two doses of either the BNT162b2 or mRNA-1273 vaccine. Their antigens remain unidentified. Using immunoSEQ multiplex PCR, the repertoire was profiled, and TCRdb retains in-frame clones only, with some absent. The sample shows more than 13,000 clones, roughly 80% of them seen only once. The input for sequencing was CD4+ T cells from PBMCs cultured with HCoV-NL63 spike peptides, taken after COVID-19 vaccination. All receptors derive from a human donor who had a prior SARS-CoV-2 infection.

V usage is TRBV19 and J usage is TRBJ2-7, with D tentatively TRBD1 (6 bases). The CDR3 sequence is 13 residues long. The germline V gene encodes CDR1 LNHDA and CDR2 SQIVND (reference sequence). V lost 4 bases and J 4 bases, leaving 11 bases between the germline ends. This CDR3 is CASSRDTTYEQYF. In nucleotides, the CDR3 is TGTGCCAGTAGTAGGGACACAACTTACGAGCAGTACTTC.

This CDR3 is CASSPLYNSPLHF. The DNA for the CDR3 is TGTGCCAGCTCACCGTTATATAATTCACCCCTCCACTTT. The rearrangement links TRBV18 to TRBJ1-6, with unresolved D. There are 13 residues in the CDR3. The V and J ends lost 3 bases and 4 bases respectively, with 4 bases between them. CDR1 and CDR2 (germline): KGHSH, LQKENI.

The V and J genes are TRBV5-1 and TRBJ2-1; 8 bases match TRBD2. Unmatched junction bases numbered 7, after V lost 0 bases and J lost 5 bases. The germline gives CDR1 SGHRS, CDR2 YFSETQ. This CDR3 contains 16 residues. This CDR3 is CASSLAASGLNNEQFF. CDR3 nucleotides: TGCGCCAGCAGCTTGGCGGCTAGCGGGCTAAACAATGAGCAGTTCTTC.

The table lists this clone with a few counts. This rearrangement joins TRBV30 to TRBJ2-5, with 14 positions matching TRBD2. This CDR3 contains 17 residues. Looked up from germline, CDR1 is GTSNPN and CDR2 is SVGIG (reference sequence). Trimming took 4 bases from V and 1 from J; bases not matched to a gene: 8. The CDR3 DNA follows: TGTGCCTGGATGGGCTGGACTAGCGGGGGGTTCCAAGAGACCCAGTACTTC. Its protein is CAWMGWTSGGFQETQYF.

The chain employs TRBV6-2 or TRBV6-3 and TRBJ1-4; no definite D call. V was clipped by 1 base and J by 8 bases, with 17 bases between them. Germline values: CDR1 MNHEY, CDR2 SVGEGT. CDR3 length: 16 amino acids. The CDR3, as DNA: TGTGCCAGCAGTTACTTATTCGCAGTAAGGATCGAAAAACTGTTTTTT. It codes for CASSYLFAVRIEKLFF.

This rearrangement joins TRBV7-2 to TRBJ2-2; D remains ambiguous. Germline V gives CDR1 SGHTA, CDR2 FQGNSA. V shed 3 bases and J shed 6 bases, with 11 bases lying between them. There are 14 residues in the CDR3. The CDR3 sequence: CASSFDHNPGELFF. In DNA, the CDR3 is TGTGCCAGCAGCTTCGACCATAACCCCGGGGAGCTGTTTTTT.

The CDR3 DNA sequence: TGTGCCAGCAGCCAGGGGGTTAATAGCAATCAGCCCCAGCATTTT. Protein: CASSQGVNSNQPQHF. V is TRBV9 and J is TRBJ1-5; 7 positions match TRBD1. V lost 4 bases to trimming and J lost 0 bases; unmatched junction nucleotides: 4. In germline, CDR1 is SGDLS, CDR2 YYNGEE. This CDR3 is built from 15 residues.

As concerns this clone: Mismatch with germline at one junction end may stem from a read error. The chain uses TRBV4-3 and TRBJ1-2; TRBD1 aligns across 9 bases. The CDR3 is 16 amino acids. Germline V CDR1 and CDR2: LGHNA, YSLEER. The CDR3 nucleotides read TGCGCCAGCAGCCAATCACCGGGGACAGGGAACTACGGCTACACCTTC. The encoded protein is CASSQSPGTGNYGYTF.

The CDR3, as DNA: TGTGCCAGCAGCTTTTACTCGGGGCGGGAGGGCTCCGGGGAGACCCAGTACTTC. Translated: CASSFYSGREGSGETQYF. The chain joins TRBV5-6 to TRBJ2-5, with 9 nucleotides matching TRBD2. CDR1 is SGHDT and CDR2 is YYEEEE in the germline V gene. Trimming at V came to 2 bases and at J to 5 bases, leaving 16 bases not matched to a gene. The CDR3 is 18 residues long.

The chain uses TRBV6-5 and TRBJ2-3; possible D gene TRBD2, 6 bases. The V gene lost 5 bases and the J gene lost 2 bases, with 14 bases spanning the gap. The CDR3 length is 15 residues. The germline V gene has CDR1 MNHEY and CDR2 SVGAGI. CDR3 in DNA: TGTGCCAGCAGTCCAAAGGGACTTGCCACAGATACGCAGTATTTT. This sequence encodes CASSPKGLATDTQYF.

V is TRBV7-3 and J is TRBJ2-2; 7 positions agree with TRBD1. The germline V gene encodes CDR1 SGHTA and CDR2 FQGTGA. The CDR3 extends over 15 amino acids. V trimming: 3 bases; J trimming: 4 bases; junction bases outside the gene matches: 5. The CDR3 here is CASSFRQGSTGELFF. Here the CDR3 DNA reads TGTGCCAGCAGCTTTAGACAGGGTAGCACCGGGGAGCTGTTTTTT.

The CDR3 reads CASSQFPKLGGEQYF. In nucleotides, the CDR3 is TGTGCCAGCAGCCAATTCCCAAAGCTGGGGGGCGAGCAGTACTTC. J is TRBJ2-7 and V is TRBV3-1 (or the pseudogene TRBV3-2); tentative D call: TRBD2 (6 bases). The CDR3 is 15 residues long. CDR1 and CDR2 from the germline V gene are LGHDT and YNNKEL (reference sequence). Trimming cost V 2 bases and J 6 bases, with 17 bases left between them.

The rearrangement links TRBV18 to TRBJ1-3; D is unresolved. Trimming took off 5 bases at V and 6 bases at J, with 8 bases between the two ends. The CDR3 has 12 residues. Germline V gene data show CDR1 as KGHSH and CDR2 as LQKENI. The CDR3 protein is CASSYYENTIYF. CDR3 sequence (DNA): TGTGCCAGCTCATACTACGAAAACACCATATATTTT.

In DNA, the CDR3 is TGTGCCAGCTCACGGGGGCTAGCGGGCGTTTCTGATGAGCAGTTCTTC. It is translated as CASSRGLAGVSDEQFF. V gene TRBV18 combines with J gene TRBJ2-1; TRBD2 agrees at 8 bases. The CDR3 runs 16 residues. Looked up from germline, CDR1 is KGHSH and CDR2 is LQKENI. The V and J ends lost 4 bases and 8 bases, in that order; junction bases with no gene match: 13.

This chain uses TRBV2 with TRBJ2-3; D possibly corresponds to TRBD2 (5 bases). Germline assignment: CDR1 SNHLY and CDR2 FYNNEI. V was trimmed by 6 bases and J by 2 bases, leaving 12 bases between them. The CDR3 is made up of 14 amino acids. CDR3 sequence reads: CASRGDINTDTQYF. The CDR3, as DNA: TGTGCCAGCAGGGGAGACATAAACACAGATACGCAGTATTTT. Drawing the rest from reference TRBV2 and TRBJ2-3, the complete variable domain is EPEVTQTPSHQVTQMGQEVILRCVPISNHLYFYWYRQILGQKVEFLVSFYNNEISEKSEIFDDQFSVERPDGSNFTLKIRSTKLEDSAMYFCASRGDINTDTQYFGPGTRLTVL.

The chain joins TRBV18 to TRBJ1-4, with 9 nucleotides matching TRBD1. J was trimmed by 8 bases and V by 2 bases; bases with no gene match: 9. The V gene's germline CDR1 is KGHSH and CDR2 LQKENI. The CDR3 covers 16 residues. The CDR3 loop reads CASSPGGTGFGEKLFF. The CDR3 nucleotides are TGTGCCAGCTCACCAGGAGGGACAGGGTTTGGCGAAAAACTGTTTTTT.

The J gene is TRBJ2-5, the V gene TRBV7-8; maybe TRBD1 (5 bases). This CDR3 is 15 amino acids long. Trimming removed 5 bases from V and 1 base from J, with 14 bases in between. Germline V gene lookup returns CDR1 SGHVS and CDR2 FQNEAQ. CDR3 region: CASSLRGHLQETQYF. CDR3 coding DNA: TGTGCCAGCAGCCTCCGAGGACACCTCCAAGAGACCCAGTACTTC.

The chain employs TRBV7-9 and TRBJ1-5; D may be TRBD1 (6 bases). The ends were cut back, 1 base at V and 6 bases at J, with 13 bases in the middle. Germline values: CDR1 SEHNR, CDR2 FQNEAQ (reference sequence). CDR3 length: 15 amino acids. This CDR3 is CASSLVGGAGQPQHF. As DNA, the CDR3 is TGTGCCAGCAGCTTAGTGGGGGGCGCAGGTCAGCCCCAGCATTTT.

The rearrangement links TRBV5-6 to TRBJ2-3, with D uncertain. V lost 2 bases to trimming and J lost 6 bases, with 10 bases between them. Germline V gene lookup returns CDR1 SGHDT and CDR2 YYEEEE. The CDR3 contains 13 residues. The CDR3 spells CASSFTQRDTQYF. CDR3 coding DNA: TGTGCCAGCAGCTTCACCCAAAGGGATACGCAGTATTTT.

DNA of the CDR3: TGCGCCAGCAGCCTGGGGGGGGTAGGCGATACGCAGTATTTT. This gives the protein CASSLGGVGDTQYF. This rearrangement joins TRBV5-1 to TRBJ2-3; TRBD2 aligns across 7 bases. There are 14 residues in the CDR3. V dropped 4 bases and J dropped 6; count of bases not matched to a gene: 8. Germline V gene data show CDR1 as SGHRS and CDR2 as YFSETQ.

For the CDR3, the DNA is TGTGCCAGTAGTGTCGACAGGGGATACTATGGCTACACCTTC. Amino acids: CASSVDRGYYGYTF. The V gene is TRBV19, the J gene TRBJ1-2; 8 bases line up with TRBD1. The junction had 5 bases not matched to a gene; V was cut back by 5 bases and J by 3 bases. Germline CDR1 reads LNHDA; CDR2 reads SQIVND (reference sequence). The CDR3 contains 14 residues.